This T cell receptor (beta chain) was profiled in a study of regulatory dendritic cells for organ transplantation. Study-wide findings and caveats: Regulatory dendritic cells appeared to expand memory CD8+ clones less than mature ones.

TCRdb's table, derived via immunoSEQ multiplex PCR, lists solely in-frame clones and lacks some. Here the sample spans roughly 27,000 clones, roughly 84% being singletons. As regards this clone: The target antigen is unknown.

Trimming cost V 3 bases and J 7 bases; bases outside gene matches: 13. CDR1 and CDR2 (germline): SGHDT, YYEEEE. This CDR3 has 15 residues. V and J are TRBV5-6 and TRBJ2-7, with 7 positions matching TRBD1. The clonotype comes from a human donor in good health. Material for sequencing was naive CD8+ T cells from blood. Subset described: CD45RA+ naive T cells. The CDR3 here is CASSWTSGTAREQYF. CDR3 DNA sequence: TGTGCCAGCAGCTGGACCTCTGGGACAGCGAGGGAGCAGTACTTC. The variable domain in full, with the rest retrieved from reference TRBV5-6 and TRBJ2-7, is DAGVTQSPTHLIKTRGQQVTLRCSPKSGHDTVSWYQQALGQGPQFIFQYYEEEERQRGNFPDRFSGHQFPNYSSELNVNALLLGDSALYLCASSWTSGTAREQYFGPGTRLTVT.